The 17 T cell receptor beta chains reported below all come from one sample, sequenced in a study of neoadjuvant nivolumab and ipilimumab in lung cancer. Clones were read by immunoSEQ multiplex PCR, and TCRdb kept only the in-frame ones, dropping some. The sample includes over 25,000 clones, around 80% of them seen just once. Sequences were derived from tumor tissue, sampled after neoadjuvant nivolumab, alone or with ipilimumab, at or shortly before surgery. The receptors were sampled from an adult with non-small cell lung cancer.

This clone was counted only a few times. The chain is built from TRBV7-9 and TRBJ2-7, with unresolved D. The CDR3 runs 13 residues. V was trimmed by 6 bases and J by 0 bases, leaving 9 bases between them. Germline V gives CDR1 SEHNR, CDR2 FQNEAQ (reference sequence). CDR3 residues: CASRQGSSYEQYF. The DNA of the CDR3 is TGTGCCAGCAGACAAGGATCCTCCTACGAGCAGTACTTC.

Of note for this clone: Other DNA sequences of this sample code for an identical CDR3. The chain links TRBV14 to TRBJ1-1; D gene unclear. Germline loops: CDR1 SGHDN, CDR2 FVKESK. The CDR3 is 13 amino acids. V lost 0 bases to trimming and J lost 2 bases, with 4 bases between them. CDR3 loop: CASSQDTNTEAFF. The CDR3, as DNA: TGTGCCAGCAGCCAAGATACAAACACTGAAGCTTTCTTT.

The chain recombines TRBV6-1 with TRBJ1-2; unclear D gene. Trimming stripped 1 base from V and 4 bases from J, with 10 bases between. This CDR3 is built from 14 residues. The V gene's germline CDR1 is MNHNS and CDR2 SASEGT. CDR3 nucleotide sequence: TGTGCCAGCAGTGAAGTAGGGTCTCTCTATGGCTACACCTTC. It specifies CASSEVGSLYGYTF.

This chain links TRBV11-2 with TRBJ1-1; maybe TRBD1 (5 bases). CDR1 SGHAT and CDR2 FQNNGV come from the germline V gene. Trimming removed 0 bases from V and 5 bases from J, with 13 bases in between. The CDR3 runs to 15 residues. For the CDR3, the DNA is TGTGCCAGCAGCTTAGATGGGGGGGTAGGAACTGAAGCTTTCTTT. It specifies CASSLDGGVGTEAFF.

The rearrangement links TRBV5-4 to TRBJ1-3, with a tentative D call TRBD1 (5 bases). This CDR3 contains 16 residues. V shed 0 bases and J shed 0 bases, with 10 bases lying between them. Germline values: CDR1 SGHNT, CDR2 YYREEE (reference sequence). The chain's CDR3 is CASSLAGGVSGNTIYF. CDR3 bases: TGTGCCAGCAGCTTGGCGGGGGGGGTCTCTGGAAACACCATATATTTT.

V usage is TRBV6-4 and J usage is TRBJ2-5; 12 bases line up with TRBD2. J lost 2 bases, V lost 6 bases, and 4 bases had no gene match. Germline V CDR1 and CDR2: MRHNA, SNTAGT. This CDR3 region has 15 residues. The chain's CDR3 is CASSKTSGSQETQYF. DNA for the CDR3: TGTGCCAGCAGCAAGACTAGCGGGAGTCAAGAGACCCAGTACTTC.

The chain couples TRBV5-8 to TRBJ2-2; 9 bases map to TRBD1. The germline V gene has CDR1 SGHTS and CDR2 YDEGEE. With 4 bases clipped from V and 0 bases from J, the junction kept 13 bases outside the gene matches. The CDR3 has 19 residues. The CDR3 region has the DNA TGTGCCAGCAGCCGCTGGACAGGGGACTACTCCACGAACACCGGGGAGCTGTTTTTT. Protein sequence: CASSRWTGDYSTNTGELFF. The full variable domain, rest sourced from reference TRBV5-8 and TRBJ2-2, is EAGVTQSPTHLIKTRGQQATLRCSPISGHTSVYWYQQALGLGLQFLLWYDEGEERNRGNFPPRFSGRQFPNYSSELNVNALELEDSALYLCASSRWTGDYSTNTGELFFGEGSRLTVL.

This CDR3 is CATSTPPVAEAFF. For the CDR3, the DNA is TGTGCCACTTCGACACCGCCGGTCGCTGAAGCTTTCTTT. The chain couples TRBV10-3 to TRBJ1-1; D unclear. The CDR3 length is 13 residues. The germline V and J ends were trimmed by 10 bases and 6 bases, with 18 bases remaining between them. Germline V lookup: CDR1 ENHRY, CDR2 SYGVKD.

The chain uses TRBV28 and TRBJ1-1; 11 bases fit TRBD1. The germline CDR1 and CDR2 sequences are MDHEN and SYDVKM. The CDR3 sequence is 16 residues long. The V segment lost 7 bases and the J segment 3 bases; nucleotides outside the gene matches: 10. The CDR3 sequence is CASTPPRTGGYTEAFF. The CDR3 DNA reads as TGTGCCAGCACCCCCCCTAGGACAGGGGGCTACACTGAAGCTTTCTTT. Full variable domain (remainder filled in from reference TRBV28 and TRBJ1-1): DVKVTQSSRYLVKRTGEKVFLECVQDMDHENMFWYRQDPGLGLRLIYFSYDVKMKEKGDIPEGYSVSREKKERFSLILESASTNQTSMYLCASTPPRTGGYTEAFFGQGTRLTVV.

The J gene is TRBJ2-7, the V gene TRBV18; TRBD1 agrees at 12 bases. There are 14 residues in the CDR3. The germline V gene encodes CDR1 KGHSH and CDR2 LQKENI. With 2 bases clipped from V and 6 bases from J, the junction kept 2 bases outside the gene matches. The CDR3 region is CASSPSGQGAEQYF. In nucleotides, the CDR3 is TGTGCCAGCTCACCATCGGGACAGGGGGCCGAGCAGTACTTC.

The V call is TRBV30, the J call TRBJ2-1; no clear D. CDR1 and CDR2 from the germline V gene are GTSNPN and SVGIG (reference sequence). Trimming pared 0 bases from V and 2 bases from J, leaving 11 bases between. CDR3 size: 15 residues. CDR3: CAWSVGLRTYNEQFF. For the CDR3, the DNA is TGTGCCTGGAGTGTTGGGCTACGCACCTACAATGAGCAGTTCTTC.

The chain combines TRBV7-2 with TRBJ1-2, with D hard to call. The CDR3 loop spans 14 amino acids. CDR1 and CDR2 (germline): SGHTA, FQGNSA. V dropped 7 bases and J dropped 4 bases, with 16 bases sitting between them. This CDR3 reads CASKPSEALYGYTF. The CDR3 coding sequence is TGTGCCAGCAAGCCCAGCGAGGCGCTCTATGGCTACACCTTC.

In its sample, this clone was seen once. The chain combines TRBV28 with TRBJ2-3; D remains ambiguous. V gave up 3 bases and J gave up 4 bases, with 5 bases separating them. Germline V CDR1 and CDR2: MDHEN, SYDVKM. The CDR3 is 12 amino acids. DNA for the CDR3: TGTGCCAGCAGTTTGTCCGCAGATACGCAGTATTTT. Its translation: CASSLSADTQYF.

The V and J genes are TRBV4-3 and TRBJ1-2, with 8 bases matching TRBD1. Per germline, CDR1 LGHNA and CDR2 YSLEER. The CDR3 has 15 amino acids. V lost 5 bases and J lost 6; bases outside the gene matches: 11. The CDR3 bases are TGCGCCAGCAGCTTTACGGACAGGGAGGGGAATGGCTACACCTTC. Amino acid sequence: CASSFTDREGNGYTF.

The chain recombines TRBV27 with TRBJ1-5; 7 nucleotides align to TRBD1. The CDR3 is 13 residues long. V shed 9 bases, J shed 5 bases, and the junction held 7 bases outside the gene matches. From germline, CDR1 is MNHEY and CDR2 SMNVEV (reference sequence). This CDR3 is CASARQGDQPQHF. CDR3 in DNA: TGTGCCAGTGCTAGACAGGGTGATCAGCCCCAGCATTTT.

Here the CDR3 reads CASSLTGVPGQETQYF. The CDR3 coding sequence is TGTGCCAGCAGCTTGACAGGCGTACCGGGACAAGAGACCCAGTACTTC. The gene calls are TRBV7-2 and TRBJ2-5; D is possibly TRBD1 (6 bases). This CDR3 contains 16 residues. Germline V gene data show CDR1 as SGHTA and CDR2 as FQGNSA. V was clipped by 3 bases and J by 2 bases, with 16 bases between them.

The chain links TRBV29-1 to TRBJ2-7, with TRBD2 identical over 8 bases. J was trimmed by 0 bases and V by 3 bases; bases with no gene match: 4. This CDR3 is built from 14 residues. Germline lookup yields CDR1 SQVTM and CDR2 ANQGSEA. CDR3 region: CSVEISGISYEQYF. Here the CDR3 DNA reads TGCAGCGTTGAGATTAGCGGGATCTCCTACGAGCAGTACTTC.